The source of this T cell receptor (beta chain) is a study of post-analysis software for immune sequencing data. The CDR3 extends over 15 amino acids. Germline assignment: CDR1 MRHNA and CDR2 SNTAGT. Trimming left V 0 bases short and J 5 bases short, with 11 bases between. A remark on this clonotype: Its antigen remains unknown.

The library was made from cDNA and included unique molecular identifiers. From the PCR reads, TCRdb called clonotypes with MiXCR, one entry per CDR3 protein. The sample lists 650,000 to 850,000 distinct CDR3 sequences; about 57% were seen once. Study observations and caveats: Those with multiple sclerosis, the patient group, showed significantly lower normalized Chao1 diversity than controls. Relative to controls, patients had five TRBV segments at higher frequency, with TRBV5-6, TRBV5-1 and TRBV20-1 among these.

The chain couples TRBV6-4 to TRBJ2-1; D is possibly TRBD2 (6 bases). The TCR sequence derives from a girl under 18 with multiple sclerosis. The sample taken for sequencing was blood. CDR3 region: CASSDSSGLDNEQFF. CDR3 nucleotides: TGTGCCAGCAGTGACTCAAGCGGGTTAGACAATGAGCAGTTCTTC.